Following are 2 T cell receptor beta chains from one sample sequenced in a study of monozygotic twins with inflammatory bowel disease. TCRdb reprocessed the 5' RACE reads; each CDR3 protein has one entry and no DNA is given. The sample's table shows approximately 400,000 distinct CDR3 sequences. Specimen: blood. The receptor set was obtained from a human donor with ulcerative colitis or Crohn's disease, or a healthy co-twin of an affected twin (not recorded which).

V usage is TRBV20-1 and J usage is TRBJ1-1. The CDR3 covers 15 residues. Germline V lookup: CDR1 DFQATT, CDR2 SNEGSKA (reference sequence). CDR3 protein: CSARDQRSWNTEAFF.

This sequence joins TRBV27 and TRBJ2-2; TCRdb's assignment of TRBD2 cannot be checked, as there is no DNA. In germline, CDR1 is MNHEY, CDR2 SMNVEV (reference sequence). CDR3 size: 15 residues. The CDR3 here is CASSLGPRVTGELFF.